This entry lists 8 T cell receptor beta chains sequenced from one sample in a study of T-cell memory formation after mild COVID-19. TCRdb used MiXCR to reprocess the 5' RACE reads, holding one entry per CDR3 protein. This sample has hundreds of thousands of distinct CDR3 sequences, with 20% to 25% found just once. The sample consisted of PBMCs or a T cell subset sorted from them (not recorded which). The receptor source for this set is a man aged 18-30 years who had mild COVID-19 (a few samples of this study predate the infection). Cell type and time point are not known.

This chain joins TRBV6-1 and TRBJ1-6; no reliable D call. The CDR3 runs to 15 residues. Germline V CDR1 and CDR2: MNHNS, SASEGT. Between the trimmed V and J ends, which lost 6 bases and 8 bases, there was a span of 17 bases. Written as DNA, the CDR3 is TGTGCCAGCAGGCCGGACGGAGAATTCTATTCACCCCTCCACTTT. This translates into CASRPDGEFYSPLHF.

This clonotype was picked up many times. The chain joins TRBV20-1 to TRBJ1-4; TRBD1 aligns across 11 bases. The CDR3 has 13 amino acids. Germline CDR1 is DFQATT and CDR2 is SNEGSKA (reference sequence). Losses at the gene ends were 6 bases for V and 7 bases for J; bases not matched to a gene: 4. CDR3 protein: CSAPGTGGEKLFF. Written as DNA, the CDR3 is TGCAGTGCCCCCGGGACAGGGGGTGAAAAACTGTTTTTT.

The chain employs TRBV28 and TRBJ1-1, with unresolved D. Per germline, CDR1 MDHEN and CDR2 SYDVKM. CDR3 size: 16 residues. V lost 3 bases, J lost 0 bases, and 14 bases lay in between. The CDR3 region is CASSLVGSGMNTEAFF. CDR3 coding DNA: TGTGCCAGCAGTTTGGTAGGGTCAGGCATGAACACTGAAGCTTTCTTT. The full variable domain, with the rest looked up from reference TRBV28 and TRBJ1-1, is DVKVTQSSRYLVKRTGEKVFLECVQDMDHENMFWYRQDPGLGLRLIYFSYDVKMKEKGDIPEGYSVSREKKERFSLILESASTNQTSMYLCASSLVGSGMNTEAFFGQGTRLTVV.

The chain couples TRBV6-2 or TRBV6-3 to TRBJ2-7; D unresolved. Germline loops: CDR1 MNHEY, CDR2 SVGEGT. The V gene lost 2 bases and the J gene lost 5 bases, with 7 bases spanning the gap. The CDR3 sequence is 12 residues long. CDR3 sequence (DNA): TGTGCCAGCAGTTACGGTCAGAACGAGCAGTACGTC. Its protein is CASSYGQNEQYV.

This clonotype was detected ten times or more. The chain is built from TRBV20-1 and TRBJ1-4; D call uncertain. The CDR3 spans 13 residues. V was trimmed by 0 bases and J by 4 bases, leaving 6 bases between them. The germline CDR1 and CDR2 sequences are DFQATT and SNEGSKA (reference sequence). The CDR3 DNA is TGCAGTGCTAGAGATGGTTATAATGAAAAACTGTTTTTT. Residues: CSARDGYNEKLFF.

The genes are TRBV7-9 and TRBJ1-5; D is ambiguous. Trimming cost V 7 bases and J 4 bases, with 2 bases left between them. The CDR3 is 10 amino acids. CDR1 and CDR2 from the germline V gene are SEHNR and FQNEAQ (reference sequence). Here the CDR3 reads CASMNQPQHF. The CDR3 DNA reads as TGTGCCAGCATGAATCAGCCCCAGCATTTT.

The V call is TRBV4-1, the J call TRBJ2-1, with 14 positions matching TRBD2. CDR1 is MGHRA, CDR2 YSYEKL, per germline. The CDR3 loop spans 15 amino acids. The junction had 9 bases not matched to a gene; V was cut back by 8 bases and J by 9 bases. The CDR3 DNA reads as TGCGCCAGCGACCAGGGACTAGCGGGGGTAACTGAGCAGTTCTTC. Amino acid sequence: CASDQGLAGVTEQFF.

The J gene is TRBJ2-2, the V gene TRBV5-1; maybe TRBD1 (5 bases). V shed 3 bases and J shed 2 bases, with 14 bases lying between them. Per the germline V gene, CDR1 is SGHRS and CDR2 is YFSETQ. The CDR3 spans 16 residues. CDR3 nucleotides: TGCGCCAGCAGCTCCGAAGGGGTTGGTAACACCGGGGAGCTGTTTTTT. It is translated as CASSSEGVGNTGELFF. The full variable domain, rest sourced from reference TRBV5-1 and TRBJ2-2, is KAGVTQTPRYLIKTRGQQVTLSCSPISGHRSVSWYQQTPGQGLQFLFEYFSETQRNKGNFPGRFSGRQFSNSRSEMNVSTLELGDSALYLCASSSEGVGNTGELFFGEGSRLTVL.